These T cell receptor beta chains were read from a single sample in a study of T cell responses to AZD1222 COVID-19 vaccine. Method: immunoSEQ multiplex PCR; TCRdb's copy keeps in-frame clones and lacks some. The profile covers approximately 130,000 clones, with roughly 93% appearing a single time and about 3% taken by the ten largest. The sample in question was peripheral blood, obtained on day 0 of AZD1222 vaccination. The source of these receptors is an adult in good health. The CDR3 runs from the conserved cysteine through the conserved F or W. Fields, in order: clone size, D gene, V gene, CDR3 length, J gene, CDR3 DNA, CDR3 protein. D genes are given only for firm matches. Rows may omit the clone size; those that give it use once, few, many or a size class.

size: -; D: TRBD2; V: TRBV2; length: 16; J: TRBJ2-6; DNA: TGTGCCAGCAGTGTGGAGGCGGGAGGTGGGGCCAACGTCCTGACTTTC; CDR3: CASSVEAGGGANVLTF
size: -; D: -; V: TRBV19; length: 14; J: TRBJ1-5; DNA: TGTGCCAGTAGTATGCAAGGCCGGGATCAGCCCCAGCATTTT; CDR3: CASSMQGRDQPQHF
size: -; D: -; V: TRBV6-5; length: 15; J: TRBJ1-4; DNA: TGTGCCAGCACCCGCAAGGGGCAGCTTAATGAAAAACTGTTTTTT; CDR3: CASTRKGQLNEKLFF
size: -; D: TRBD1; V: TRBV5-8; length: 14; J: TRBJ1-5; DNA: TGTGCCAGCAGCTTGCAGGGGGGCAATCAGCCCCAGCATTTT; CDR3: CASSLQGGNQPQHF
size: once; D: -; V: TRBV7-3; length: 16; J: TRBJ2-6; DNA: TGTGCCAGCAGCTTAGGCGGTAGCTCTGGGGCCAACGTCCTGACTTTC; CDR3: CASSLGGSSGANVLTF
size: -; D: TRBD1; V: TRBV4-1; length: 18; J: TRBJ1-1; DNA: TGCGCCAGCAGCCGCATGGGACAGGGGTCCACTGGCGGCACTGAAGCTTTCTTT; CDR3: CASSRMGQGSTGGTEAFF
size: few; D: -; V: TRBV4-3; length: 15; J: TRBJ1-4; DNA: TGCGCCAGCAGCCAAGATCTGGGGCCTAATGAAAAACTGTTTTTT; CDR3: CASSQDLGPNEKLFF
size: few; D: -; V: TRBV2; length: 15; J: TRBJ1-4; DNA: TGTGCCAGCAGTGAACAGGGCCAGTTGGGTGGCAAACTGTTTTTT; CDR3: CASSEQGQLGGKLFF
size: -; D: TRBD1; V: TRBV7-9; length: 13; J: TRBJ1-2; DNA: TGTGCCAGCAGCTTACCAGGGGGTGAAGGCTACACCTTC; CDR3: CASSLPGGEGYTF
size: -; D: -; V: TRBV6-2/TRBV6-3; length: 21; J: TRBJ1-5; DNA: TGTGCCAGCAGTTACTCGATCAGGGAGGGGGGCCGACGGTATAGCAATCAGCCCCAGCATTTT; CDR3: CASSYSIREGGRRYSNQPQHF
size: -; D: -; V: TRBV5-4; length: 16; J: TRBJ2-2; DNA: TGTGCCAGCAGCTTGGTAGGGATAAACTCGACCGGGGAGCTGTTTTTT; CDR3: CASSLVGINSTGELFF
size: -; D: -; V: TRBV11-3; length: 14; J: TRBJ1-2; DNA: TGTGCCAGCAGCTGGGGCCCTGAGGGCCATGGCTACACCTTC; CDR3: CASSWGPEGHGYTF
size: -; D: TRBD2; V: TRBV5-4; length: 16; J: TRBJ2-1; DNA: TGTGCCAGCAGTTCAGCTAGCGGGAGGTCCTACAATGAGCAGTTCTTC; CDR3: CASSSASGRSYNEQFF
size: -; D: TRBD1; V: TRBV7-9; length: 15; J: TRBJ2-5; DNA: TGTGCCAGCAGCTTAGAAGGACAGGGGCAAGAGACCCAGTACTTC; CDR3: CASSLEGQGQETQYF
size: -; D: -; V: TRBV6-2/TRBV6-3; length: 15; J: TRBJ1-2; DNA: TGTGCCAGCAGTTACCGAAGGGGTAACGACTATGGCTACACCTTC; CDR3: CASSYRRGNDYGYTF
size: -; D: -; V: TRBV7-6; length: 15; J: TRBJ1-6; DNA: TGTGCCAGCAGCCAGGGACAAGCGTATAATTCACCCCTCCACTTT; CDR3: CASSQGQAYNSPLHF
size: -; D: -; V: TRBV19; length: 17; J: TRBJ2-2; DNA: TGTGCCAGTAGTATAGGAGGTCCTCGCGCGAACACCGGGGAGCTGTTTTTT; CDR3: CASSIGGPRANTGELFF
size: -; D: -; V: TRBV10-3; length: 17; J: TRBJ1-1; DNA: TGTGCCATCAGTGAGTCCTACAGGGCAGCGGGGAACACTGAAGCTTTCTTT; CDR3: CAISESYRAAGNTEAFF
size: -; D: -; V: TRBV6-1; length: 15; J: TRBJ1-2; DNA: TGTGCCAGCAGTGAATCTGGACGGAGGAGCTATGGCTACACCTTC; CDR3: CASSESGRRSYGYTF
size: -; D: -; V: TRBV19; length: 15; J: TRBJ2-3; DNA: TGTGCCAGTAGTGGTGGGGGGCAGAACACAGATACGCAGTATTTT; CDR3: CASSGGGQNTDTQYF
size: once; D: TRBD1; V: TRBV4-1; length: 17; J: TRBJ2-2; DNA: TGCGCCAGCAGCCAAGATTGGTGGACAGGGAACACCGGGGAGCTGTTTTTT; CDR3: CASSQDWWTGNTGELFF
size: few; D: -; V: TRBV19; length: 15; J: TRBJ2-7; DNA: TGTGCCAGTAGTAGAGTCACGGGTATAGTCGGCGAGCAGTACTTC; CDR3: CASSRVTGIVGEQYF
size: once; D: TRBD2; V: TRBV7-8; length: 16; J: TRBJ2-5; DNA: TGTGCCAGCAGCCAGACTAGCGGGAGGTTCCAAGAGACCCAGTACTTC; CDR3: CASSQTSGRFQETQYF
size: -; D: TRBD1; V: TRBV10-3; length: 15; J: TRBJ1-2; DNA: TGTGCCATCAGTGAGGGACAGGGAGTCGTGTATGGCTACACCTTC; CDR3: CAISEGQGVVYGYTF
size: -; D: TRBD1; V: TRBV2; length: 15; J: TRBJ1-5; DNA: TGTGCCAGCAGCTTAGACAGGGCGGGCAATCAGCCCCAGCATTTT; CDR3: CASSLDRAGNQPQHF
size: -; D: TRBD1; V: TRBV6-6; length: 14; J: TRBJ2-2; DNA: TGTGCCAGCAGTGGGACAGCGGACACCGGGGAGCTGTTTTTT; CDR3: CASSGTADTGELFF
size: -; D: TRBD2; V: TRBV7-2; length: 16; J: TRBJ2-5; DNA: TGTGCCAGCAGCCCAGGCGGGGGGGCTCCCAAGGAGACCCAGTACTTC; CDR3: CASSPGGGAPKETQYF
size: -; D: TRBD2; V: TRBV29-1; length: 17; J: TRBJ2-3; DNA: TGCAGCGTTGATAGTCTAGCGGAGGAGACTAGCACAGATACGCAGTATTTT; CDR3: CSVDSLAEETSTDTQYF
size: -; D: -; V: TRBV12-3/TRBV12-4; length: 10; J: TRBJ2-1; DNA: TGTGCCTCCGGCCGGAATGAGCAGTTCTTC; CDR3: CASGRNEQFF
size: -; D: -; V: TRBV20-1; length: 11; J: TRBJ2-7; DNA: TGCAGTGCCAGGTCCTCCTGGGGGCAGTACTTC; CDR3: CSARSSWGQYF
size: -; D: -; V: TRBV28; length: 13; J: TRBJ1-5; DNA: TGTGCCAGCAGTTTATCAGGGCCGCAGCCCCAGCATTTT; CDR3: CASSLSGPQPQHF
size: few; D: -; V: TRBV4-2; length: 16; J: TRBJ1-6; DNA: TGTGCCAGCAGAAGATTGGGTGGGCCCTATAATTCACCCCTCCACTTT; CDR3: CASRRLGGPYNSPLHF
size: -; D: -; V: TRBV27; length: 15; J: TRBJ2-7; DNA: TGTGCCAGCAGTTTACCCCCAGGGCGCTTCCACGAGCAGTACTTC; CDR3: CASSLPPGRFHEQYF
size: -; D: -; V: TRBV12-3/TRBV12-4; length: 13; J: TRBJ2-2; DNA: TGTGCCAGCAGTTTGTTTGCGGCCGGGGAGCTGTTTTTT; CDR3: CASSLFAAGELFF
size: -; D: TRBD1; V: TRBV28; length: 15; J: TRBJ1-5; DNA: TGTGCCAGCAGCCCGGACAGGGAGGGGGATCAGCCCCAGCATTTT; CDR3: CASSPDREGDQPQHF
size: -; D: -; V: TRBV5-1; length: 16; J: TRBJ2-6; DNA: TGCGCCAGCAGCTTGGTTCGAGGCCCCGGGGCCAACGTCCTGACTTTC; CDR3: CASSLVRGPGANVLTF
size: -; D: TRBD1; V: TRBV6-5; length: 15; J: TRBJ2-5; DNA: TGTGCCAGCAGTTTAGGACAGGGGGTACGAGAGACCCAGTACTTC; CDR3: CASSLGQGVRETQYF
size: -; D: TRBD1; V: TRBV5-5; length: 14; J: TRBJ2-3; DNA: TGTGCCAGCAGCACGACAGGGTCGGGAGATACGCAGTATTTT; CDR3: CASSTTGSGDTQYF
size: -; D: TRBD2; V: TRBV4-1; length: 17; J: TRBJ2-2; DNA: TGCGCCAGCAGCCCCCGGACTAGCGGGAGTGGCCCCGGGGAGCTGTTTTTT; CDR3: CASSPRTSGSGPGELFF
size: -; D: -; V: TRBV11-3; length: 15; J: TRBJ1-3; DNA: TGTGCCAGCAGTCGGGACGGCGGTTCTGGAAACACCATATATTTT; CDR3: CASSRDGGSGNTIYF
size: -; D: -; V: TRBV5-1; length: 15; J: TRBJ1-3; DNA: TGCGCCAGCAGTACCGGGCGCAGCTCTGGAAACACCATATATTTT; CDR3: CASSTGRSSGNTIYF
size: -; D: -; V: TRBV10-3; length: 13; J: TRBJ1-2; DNA: TGTGCCATCAGTGACCTAGACCAGAGGGGCTACACCTTC; CDR3: CAISDLDQRGYTF
size: once; D: -; V: TRBV4-3; length: 13; J: TRBJ2-1; DNA: TGCGCCAGCAGCCAGGGAGAAAAAGACCGAAAGTTCTTC; CDR3: CASSQGEKDRKFF
size: -; D: -; V: TRBV4-1; length: 16; J: TRBJ1-6; DNA: TGCGCCAGCAGCCAAGATGCGGACGGCTCCTCTTCACCCCTCCACTTT; CDR3: CASSQDADGSSSPLHF
size: -; D: -; V: TRBV11-2; length: 14; J: TRBJ2-7; DNA: TGTGCCAGCAGCTTAGAAGGGGGTTACTACGAGCAGTACTTC; CDR3: CASSLEGGYYEQYF
size: -; D: -; V: TRBV19; length: 13; J: TRBJ1-2; DNA: TGTGCCAGTAGGGATCATGGGGAGAATGGCTACACCTTC; CDR3: CASRDHGENGYTF
size: -; D: -; V: TRBV4-2; length: 17; J: TRBJ1-1; DNA: TGTGCCAGCAGCCAAGATCTTTACGGGCTTTTAGACACTGAAGCTTTCTTT; CDR3: CASSQDLYGLLDTEAFF
size: once; D: TRBD1; V: TRBV7-8; length: 14; J: TRBJ1-4; DNA: TGTGCCAGCAGCTTATCACAGGGGGCTGAAAAACTGTTTTTT; CDR3: CASSLSQGAEKLFF
size: -; D: TRBD1; V: TRBV3-1/TRBV3-2; length: 14; J: TRBJ1-2; DNA: TGTGCCAGCAGCCCAGGCGACAGGGCCGGGGGCTACACCTTC; CDR3: CASSPGDRAGGYTF